These T cell receptor beta chains were read from a single sample in a study of blood T cells in healthy people across ages. Each CDR3 protein is one row after TCRdb ran MiXCR on the 5' RACE reads. The table records roughly 900,000 distinct CDR3 sequences, under 50% of them present only once. The specimen sequenced was blood. These receptors originate from a man aged 25-45 years in good health. Both conserved end residues are trimmed from each CDR3. Size tells how often a clone was seen (once, few, many) or the class of an expanded clone, and some rows leave it out.

NA,TRBJ2-5,TRBV24-1,ATSATSGLRETQY
few,TRBJ2-1,TRBV29-1,SVYRDPEQF
NA,TRBJ2-2,TRBV3-1,ASSQDSPVGRRTGELF
few,TRBJ2-7,TRBV12-3/TRBV12-4,ASSLSGRPYEQY
NA,TRBJ2-1,TRBV29-1,SVEDTGLHNEQF
NA,TRBJ2-7,TRBV5-1,ASSRTYQIGGSEQY
NA,TRBJ2-2,TRBV20-1,SARTAGGTNTGELF
many,TRBJ2-1,TRBV12-3/TRBV12-4,ASRIFVGGEENEQF
NA,TRBJ1-2,TRBV20-1,SVAGGNYGYT
NA,TRBJ2-1,TRBV4-3,ASSQYRDDVYNEQF
few,TRBJ2-3,TRBV27,ASSVETGNTQY
NA,TRBJ1-2,TRBV5-5,ASSWTDLNYGYT
once,TRBJ1-4,TRBV20-1,SATGQGASNEKPF
NA,TRBJ2-5,TRBV15,ATREPGQRTRTQY
NA,TRBJ2-2,TRBV7-6,ASSLGGKNTGELF
NA,TRBJ2-7,TRBV29-1,SVELIGYEQY
NA,TRBJ1-6,TRBV11-1,ASSFDRGNNSPLH
NA,TRBJ2-1,TRBV5-4,ASSIKRGLGEQF
few,TRBJ2-5,TRBV7-9,ASSPRTEQETQY
NA,TRBJ2-1,TRBV2,ASSDILGNEQF
few,TRBJ2-5,TRBV7-2,ASSSRDRGQTQY
NA,TRBJ1-2,TRBV27,ASSTSDSLSGGYT
NA,TRBJ2-7,TRBV16,ASSQSYRGSYEQY
few,TRBJ2-7,TRBV29-1,SVRRQGIGGYEQY
NA,TRBJ2-3,TRBV30,AWRFTGTAGVETQY
NA,TRBJ1-6,TRBV6-5,ASRDRVYNSPLH
NA,TRBJ2-7,TRBV29-1,SVEAQMPGEQY
few,TRBJ2-3,TRBV5-1,ASSPGLNTDTQY
NA,TRBJ2-5,TRBV11-2,ASSLDQGGYETQY
NA,TRBJ2-7,TRBV3-1,ASSQDGLTYEQY
NA,TRBJ2-7,TRBV4-1,ASSQVEEDSSYEQY
once,TRBJ2-3,TRBV12-3/TRBV12-4,ASSFTGAFTDTQY
NA,TRBJ2-3,TRBV27,ASSGLVEQY
NA,NA,TRBV28,ASSVRDSSNEQY
NA,TRBJ1-2,TRBV28,ASSRSGGRYGYT
NA,TRBJ2-3,TRBV6-4,ASSDSIRGKDTQY
few,TRBJ1-1,TRBV4-1,ASSQGLSGENTEAF
NA,TRBJ1-1,TRBV20-1,SARGGARSTEAF
NA,NA,TRBV5-1,ASRVDSYYEQY
NA,TRBJ2-7,TRBV5-1,ASSLTTLCSYEQY
few,TRBJ1-4,TRBV28,ASSWGGATNEKLF
many,TRBJ2-5,TRBV20-1,SASPGGPGETQY
NA,TRBJ2-7,TRBV12-3/TRBV12-4,ASIQGWAYEQY
NA,TRBJ1-1,TRBV10-3,AISDSFVGTDVIEAF
few,TRBJ2-3,TRBV5-1,ASSFSGGEADTQY
NA,TRBJ2-3,TRBV27,ASSRGSSELTDTQY
NA,TRBJ1-1,TRBV20-1,SARDIRVLRSDTEAF
NA,TRBJ1-1,TRBV7-9,ASRRELMNTEAF
NA,TRBJ1-1,TRBV4-2,ASSQGAGGTEAF
NA,TRBJ2-5,TRBV20-1,SARDISGGAEETQY
few,TRBJ2-3,TRBV15,ATSRDRGQGTDTQY
NA,TRBJ2-3,TRBV3-1,ASRGGGLVTDTQY
NA,TRBJ2-2,TRBV27,ASSLGVPGELF
few,TRBJ2-1,TRBV7-3,ASSTGGGSYNEQF
NA,TRBJ1-2,TRBV7-9,ASSLAGGDSYT
NA,TRBJ1-4,TRBV3-1,ASSQDPEGRKLF
NA,TRBJ2-3,TRBV2,ASSEGRQGELVTQY
few,TRBJ1-1,TRBV3-1,ASSPQGSREAF
few,TRBJ1-5,TRBV3-1,ASSQATGHNQPQH
few,TRBJ1-5,TRBV12-3/TRBV12-4,ASSPLLSAGNQPQH